The TCR beta chain described here comes from a study of CD8+CD57+ T cells in acquired aplastic anemia. Looked up from germline, CDR1 is SEHNR and CDR2 is FQNEAQ (reference sequence). Trimming cost V 3 bases and J 0 bases, with 1 base left between them. This CDR3 contains 12 residues. By flow cytometry, patients selected for sequencing had shown an expansion of CD8+CD57+ cells. Genomic DNA templated the TCR beta VDJ and CDR3 profiling. Using its own MiXCR run on the reads, TCRdb lists one record per CDR3 protein. The sample consists of fewer than 85,000 distinct CDR3 sequences, about 70% of them appearing once.

This sequence was found in a human donor with aplastic anemia. This chain uses TRBV7-9 with TRBJ2-3; D gene uncertain. The sequencing sample was made of sorted CD4+, CD8+, or CD8+CD57+ T cells (not recorded which) from PBMCs. The CDR3 region has the DNA TGTGCCAGCAGCTTGAGCACAGATACGCAGTATTTT. Translation gives CASSLSTDTQYF. Filled out from reference TRBV7-9 and TRBJ2-3, the complete variable domain reads DTGVSQNPRHKITKRGQNVTFRCDPISEHNRLYWYRQTLGQGPEFLTYFQNEAQLEKSRLLSDRFSAERPKGSFSTLEIQRTEQGDSAMYLCASSLSTDTQYFGPGTRLTVL.